One and the same sample provided the 3 T cell receptor beta chains below, sequenced in a study of T cell responses to AZD1222 COVID-19 vaccine. Libraries were prepared by immunoSEQ multiplex PCR; TCRdb keeps only in-frame clonotypes and omits some of them. The sample yields tens of thousands of clones, about 90% seen once. Here the sequenced sample was peripheral blood, taken on day 0 of AZD1222 vaccination. These receptors all come from an adult in good health.

The rearrangement joins TRBV15 to TRBJ1-2, with 8 bases that match TRBD1. Germline CDR1 LNHNV, CDR2 YYDKDF (reference sequence). There are 14 residues in the CDR3. Trimming took 6 bases from V and 4 from J; bases not matched to a gene: 7. The CDR3 protein is CATRNTGGSYGYTF. Here the CDR3 DNA reads TGTGCCACCAGAAATACAGGGGGAAGCTATGGCTACACCTTC.

This rearrangement joins TRBV7-2 to TRBJ1-3, with no clear D. The germline V gene encodes CDR1 SGHTA and CDR2 FQGNSA. The CDR3 runs to 15 residues. V gave up 5 bases and J gave up 2 bases, with 13 bases separating them. CDR3 coding DNA: TGTGCCAGCAGCGTGAGTACCCGGACTGGAAACACCATATATTTT. It encodes CASSVSTRTGNTIYF.

This clone has just one count. The V and J genes are TRBV2 and TRBJ1-5; possible D gene TRBD1, 6 bases. CDR3 length equals 13 residues. The germline V and J ends were trimmed by 7 bases and 4 bases, with 11 bases remaining between them. CDR1 is SNHLY, CDR2 FYNNEI, per germline. The CDR3: CASNREGNQPQHF. CDR3 coding DNA: TGTGCCAGCAACAGGGAAGGAAATCAGCCCCAGCATTTT.